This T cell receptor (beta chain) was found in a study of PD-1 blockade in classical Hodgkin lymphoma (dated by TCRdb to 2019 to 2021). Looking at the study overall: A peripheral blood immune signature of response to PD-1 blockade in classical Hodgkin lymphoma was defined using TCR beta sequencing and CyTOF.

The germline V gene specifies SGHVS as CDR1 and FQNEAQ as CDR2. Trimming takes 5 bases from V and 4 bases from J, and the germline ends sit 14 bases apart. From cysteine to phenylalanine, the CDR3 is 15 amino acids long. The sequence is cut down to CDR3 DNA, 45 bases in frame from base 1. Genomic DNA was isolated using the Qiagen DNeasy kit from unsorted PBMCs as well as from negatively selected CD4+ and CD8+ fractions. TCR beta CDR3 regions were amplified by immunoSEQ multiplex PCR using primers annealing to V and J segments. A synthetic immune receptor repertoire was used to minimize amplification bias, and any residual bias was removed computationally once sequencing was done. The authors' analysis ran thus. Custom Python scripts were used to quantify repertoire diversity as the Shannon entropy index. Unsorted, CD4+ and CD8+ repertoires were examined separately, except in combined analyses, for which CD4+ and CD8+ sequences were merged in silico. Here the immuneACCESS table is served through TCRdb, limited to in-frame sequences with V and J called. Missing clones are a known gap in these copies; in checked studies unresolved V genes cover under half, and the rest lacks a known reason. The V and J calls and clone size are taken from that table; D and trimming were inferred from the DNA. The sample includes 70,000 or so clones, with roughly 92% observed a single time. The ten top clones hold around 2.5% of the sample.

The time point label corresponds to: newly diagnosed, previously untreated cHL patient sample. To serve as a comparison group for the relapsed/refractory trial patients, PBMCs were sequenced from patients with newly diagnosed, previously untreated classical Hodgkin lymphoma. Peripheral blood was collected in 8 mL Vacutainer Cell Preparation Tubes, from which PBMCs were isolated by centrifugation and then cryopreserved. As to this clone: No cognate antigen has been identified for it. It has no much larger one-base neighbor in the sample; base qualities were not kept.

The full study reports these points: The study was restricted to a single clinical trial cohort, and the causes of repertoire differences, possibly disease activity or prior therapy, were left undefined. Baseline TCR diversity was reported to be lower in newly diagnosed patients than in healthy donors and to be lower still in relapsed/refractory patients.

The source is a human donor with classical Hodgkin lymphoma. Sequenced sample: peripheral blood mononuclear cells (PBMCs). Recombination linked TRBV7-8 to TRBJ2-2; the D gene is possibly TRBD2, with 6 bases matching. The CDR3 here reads CASSDGGPLTGELFF. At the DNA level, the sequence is TGTGCCAGCAGCGACGGAGGGCCCCTCACCGGGGAGCTGTTTTTT.